This T cell receptor (beta chain) was profiled in a study of T cells after yellow fever vaccination. Overall study context: When fractions had low cell numbers, they were prepared with SMART-Seq v4 Ultra Low Input. Study findings and constraints: It was a weaker secondary response, yet one that peaked faster, at day 5 versus 15. It was a small share of clonotypes that appeared in both CD4 and CD8 compartments.

Each CDR3 protein gets one entry after TCRdb re-called the 5' RACE reads with MiXCR. The sample has some 130,000 distinct CDR3 sequences; about 6.9% are singletons. Per germline, CDR1 ENHRY and CDR2 SYGVKD. CDR3 length equals 11 residues. Remarks on this clonotype: The antigen is unknown. At one end, the junction sequence differs from germline, possibly due to a read error.

The clonotype comes from a man aged 25-45 years who received the YFV17D yellow fever vaccine. The specimen was CD4+ T cells sorted from PBMCs, collected 10 days after the yellow fever booster vaccination. The J gene is TRBJ2-3, the V gene TRBV10-3; the D is unclear. The CDR3 here is CAISRTDPQYF. CDR3 sequence (DNA): TGTGCCATCAGTCGCACAGATCCGCAGTATTTT.